This T cell receptor (beta chain) was captured by sequencing in a study of shared clonotypes between healthy human individuals. Sequencing used immunoSEQ multiplex PCR; TCRdb keeps in-frame clones, though not all of them. The sample has around 2.5 million clones, approximately 93% seen once; the top ten hold approximately 0.36%. The CDR3 contains 15 residues. The V and J genes are TRBV21-1 and TRBJ1-5. TRBV21-1 is tagged as a pseudogene. The source is a man aged 18 to 35 in good health. Some clones in this sample may be carry-over from other donors' samples. The source material was naive CD4+ T cells from PBMCs. Noted subset: CD45RA+ positively selected. The CDR3 loop is CASSKLRESNQPQHF. The CDR3 DNA reads as TGTGCCAGCAGCAAACTCCGAGAAAGCAATCAGCCCCAGCATTTT.